This T cell receptor beta chain comes out of a study of blood T cells in healthy people across ages. At the level of the study: About one barcoded beta molecule per two T cells was the capture yield of template switching.

A second PCR, run for roughly 7 to 12 cycles, used a sample-barcoded 5' primer plus a J-beta primer mix. Using its own MiXCR run on the 5' RACE reads, TCRdb lists one record per CDR3 protein. The sample holds roughly 500,000 distinct CDR3 sequences, about 25% seen once. For this clonotype: Its specificity is not known.

Isolation yielded PBMCs, at least 7 million per sample, in every case. Findings and caveats of the study: As naive T cell percentage varied, TCR beta diversity correlated strongly with it.

Sequenced: blood. The TCR sequence derives from a woman between 65 and 79 years old in good health.

The CDR3 coding sequence is TGCAGTGCTAGAGGGGTCCCAGATACGCAGTATTTT. This encodes CSARGVPDTQYF. The chain combines TRBV20-1 with TRBJ2-3; the D is unclear. CDR3 length equals 12 residues. From germline, CDR1 is DFQATT and CDR2 SNEGSKA (reference sequence). Trimming took 1 base from V and 4 from J, leaving 6 bases between them.